This T cell receptor beta chain emerged from a study of blood T cell repertoires in COVID-19. In the study overall: Samples representing acute and convalescent COVID-19 were sourced from the United States, Italy and Spain.

In the original processing: Counts of nucleated cells, estimated from reference gene primer amplification, were obtained. The method was immunoSEQ multiplex PCR; TCRdb's version includes in-frame clones alone and lacks a portion of them. Clonal size and the V and J genes are those of that table, whereas D and trimming came from the DNA. The top ten hold 1% to 1.5% of the sample, which has around 400,000 clones, roughly 90% seen once. Germline V lookup: CDR1 LNHDA, CDR2 SQIVND (reference sequence). The CDR3 extends over 16 amino acids. V was clipped by 3 bases and J by 4 bases, with 13 bases between them.

The chain recombines TRBV19 with TRBJ2-6; D might be TRBD2 (5 bases). The sequenced sample consisted of peripheral blood. The TCR was taken from a man in his forties with acute or convalescent COVID-19. CDR3 DNA: TGTGCCAGTAGTATCGAGGGAGCGGCAGGGGCCAACGTCCTGACTTTC. This codes for CASSIEGAAGANVLTF. Based on the CDR3 plus reference TRBV19 and TRBJ2-6, the full variable domain is DGGITQSPKYLFRKEGQNVTLSCEQNLNHDAMYWYRQDPGQGLRLIYYSQIVNDFQKGDIAEGYSVSREKKESFPLTVTSAQKNPTAFYLCASSIEGAAGANVLTFGAGSRLTVL.